The clone carrying this TCR beta chain was counted a few times. TCRdb itself ran the RT-PCR reads through MiXCR, one entry per CDR3 protein. The data hold hundreds of thousands of distinct CDR3 sequences, with over 9% observed a single time. Trimming stripped 3 bases from V and 7 bases from J, with 13 bases between. The CDR3 spans 13 residues. Germline V gene data show CDR1 as SGDLS and CDR2 as YYNGEE. The data stem from a study of response to subunit inactivated influenza vaccine. The same data also contributed to another study, on T cells expressing NK-cell markers. This second study notes: In generating TCR beta cDNA, 5'RACE template switching with UMIs was used. TCR beta repertoires came from sorted CD3+CD56+NKG2C+, CD3+CD56+NKG2C- and CD3+CD56-NKG2C+ T cells. Just one sequenced donor of eight was HCMV-seronegative, while seven were seropositive. Several experiments employed an anti-gamma-delta TCR antibody to confine sorting to alpha-beta TCR T cells. Dominant NKG2C+ clonotypes were found to form roughly 1.0-7.0% of CD8+ T cells in five to seven donors.

The TCR sequence derives from a man aged 45 to 65 who received an inactivated influenza vaccine. The chain couples TRBV9 to TRBJ1-2; D might be TRBD1 (5 bases). The sample was PBMCs from blood, taken on the day of vaccination. The CDR3 nucleotides are TGTGCCAGCAGCGCGTCGCAGGGCATTGGCTACACCTTC. This sequence encodes CASSASQGIGYTF.